What follows is one T cell receptor beta chain and its context. As yet, its antigen is unknown. The record originates from a study of cytomegalovirus exposure and HLA in healthy donors. Study-wide points: V- and J-gene trimming of TCR beta was linked (in a later analysis) to a missense DCLRE1C variant.

The CDR3 sequence is 15 residues long. Germline V gene sequence: CDR1 SGHAT, CDR2 FQDESV (reference sequence). V lost 2 bases, J lost 5 bases, and 4 bases stayed unmatched. The PCR used 60 Vbeta and 13 Jbeta primers. This table comes from immunoSEQ multiplex PCR, and its TCRdb copy is limited to in-frame clones, with some not included. The data show approximately 120,000 clones, and the top ten clones hold approximately 0.93%. This receptor was identified in a man younger than 30 in good health and CMV-seronegative. The specimen sequenced was PBMCs. V and J are TRBV11-1 and TRBJ2-1; TRBD2 aligns across 9 bases. CDR3 DNA: TGTGCCAGCAGCTTAAGTCTAGCGGGAAACAATGAGCAGTTCTTC. Translated: CASSLSLAGNNEQFF.